This T cell receptor beta chain emerged from a study of early T cells in non-severe SARS-CoV-2 infection. As for the study in general: Sequencing of unsorted whole blood was done on bulk RNA, leaving chains unpaired.

In TCRdb, the 5' RACE reads were re-called with MiXCR into one record per CDR3 protein. In the table there are 35,000 to 50,000 distinct CDR3 sequences, around a quarter of which are singletons. There are a few counts of this clonotype. There are 13 residues in the CDR3. With 5 bases removed from V and 4 bases from J, the gap between germline ends came to 9 bases. CDR1 and CDR2 from the germline V gene are SEHNR and FQNEAQ (reference sequence). The TCR sequence derives from an adult who was a healthcare worker with PCR-confirmed SARS-CoV-2 infection or an uninfected control (not recorded which). The chain uses TRBV7-9 and TRBJ1-5; D call uncertain. The specimen was whole blood, collected at baseline. Here the CDR3 DNA reads TGTGCCAGCAGCACAGACCCGAATCAGCCCCAGCATTTT. It encodes CASSTDPNQPQHF.